This T cell receptor (beta chain) was documented in a study of PD-1 blockade in classical Hodgkin lymphoma. Study-level points and caveats: Relapsed/refractory patients reportedly had the lowest baseline TCR diversity, below newly diagnosed patients, who were below healthy donors. Repertoire difference causes, possibly disease activity or prior therapy, remain undefined.

Sequencing was performed with immunoSEQ multiplex PCR; in TCRdb, only in-frame clones are kept and a portion is missing. The sample consists of tens of thousands of clones, roughly 90% of them appearing once. The time point is: newly diagnosed, previously untreated cHL patient sample. Using magnetic negative selection, the CD4+ T cells were separated out of thawed PBMCs. Newly diagnosed, untreated classical Hodgkin lymphoma PBMCs provided comparison. On this clone: As yet, its antigen is unknown.

The sequence was collected from a human donor with classical Hodgkin lymphoma. Sequenced sample: CD4+ T cells from blood.

The CDR3, as DNA: TGTGCCAGCAGCAGGGGCAGGGGTTCCGGCTACACCTTC. Amino acids: CASSRGRGSGYTF. V and J are TRBV13 and TRBJ1-2; tentative D call: TRBD1 (6 bases). This CDR3 has 13 residues. Germline CDR1 PRHDT, CDR2 FYEKMQ (reference sequence). Trimming cost V 5 bases and J 8 bases, with 15 bases left between them. The full variable domain, in which reference TRBV13 and TRBJ1-2 provide the parts outside the CDR3, is AAGVIQSPRHLIKEKRETATLKCYPIPRHDTVYWYQQGPGQDPQFLISFYEKMQSDKGSIPDRFSAQQFSDYHSELNMSSLELGDSALYFCASSRGRGSGYTFGSGTRLTVV.